This T cell receptor (beta chain) was sequenced for a study of early T cells in non-severe SARS-CoV-2 infection. Germline CDR1 MNHEY, CDR2 SMNVEV (reference sequence). V lost 6 bases and J lost 3, with 9 bases in between. This CDR3 has 13 residues. Tagging with unique molecular identifiers was applied to individual cDNA molecules. TCRdb re-called the 5' RACE reads through MiXCR, storing one row per CDR3 protein. The sample carries more than 65,000 distinct CDR3 sequences, around 13% recorded once. Findings and caveats of the study: VDJdb matches were skewed toward anti-spike CD8 T cell responses.

With regard to this clonotype: Its matching antigen is unknown.

This TCR was sampled from an adult who was a healthcare worker with PCR-confirmed SARS-CoV-2 infection or an uninfected control (not recorded which). The chain carries TRBV27 and TRBJ1-5; tentatively, D is TRBD1 (6 bases). Sequenced: whole blood. The CDR3 DNA reads TGTGCCAGCAGGCAGGGGTACAATCAGCCCCAGCATTTT. Its protein is CASRQGYNQPQHF.